This T cell receptor (beta chain) was observed in a study of response to subunit inactivated influenza vaccine. Findings of the study overall: Authors proposed each seasonal influenza vaccination draws in few new T cells.

This clonotype has only a few counts. Its antigen is as yet unknown. The germline V gene has CDR1 LGHDT and CDR2 YNNKEL (reference sequence). Trimming left V 1 base short and J 0 bases short, with 4 bases between. The CDR3 runs 14 residues. TCRdb independently ran MiXCR on the RT-PCR reads; one entry per CDR3 protein. The table shows a few hundred thousand distinct CDR3 sequences, with 14% occurring only once. The sample here was PBMCs from blood, taken less than 13 days after vaccination. The TCR was taken from a man aged 50 or older who received an inactivated influenza vaccine. The rearrangement joins TRBV3-1 to TRBJ2-4, with D uncertain. The CDR3 spells CASSQAIAKNIQYF. The CDR3 region has the DNA TGTGCCAGCAGCCAAGCCATAGCCAAAAACATTCAGTACTTC. Complete variable domain (other parts from reference TRBV3-1 and TRBJ2-4): DTAVSQTPKYLVTQMGNDKSIKCEQNLGHDTMYWYKQDSKKFLKIMFSYNNKELIINETVPNRFSPKSPDKAHLNLHINSLELGDSAVYFCASSQAIAKNIQYFGAGTRLSVL.